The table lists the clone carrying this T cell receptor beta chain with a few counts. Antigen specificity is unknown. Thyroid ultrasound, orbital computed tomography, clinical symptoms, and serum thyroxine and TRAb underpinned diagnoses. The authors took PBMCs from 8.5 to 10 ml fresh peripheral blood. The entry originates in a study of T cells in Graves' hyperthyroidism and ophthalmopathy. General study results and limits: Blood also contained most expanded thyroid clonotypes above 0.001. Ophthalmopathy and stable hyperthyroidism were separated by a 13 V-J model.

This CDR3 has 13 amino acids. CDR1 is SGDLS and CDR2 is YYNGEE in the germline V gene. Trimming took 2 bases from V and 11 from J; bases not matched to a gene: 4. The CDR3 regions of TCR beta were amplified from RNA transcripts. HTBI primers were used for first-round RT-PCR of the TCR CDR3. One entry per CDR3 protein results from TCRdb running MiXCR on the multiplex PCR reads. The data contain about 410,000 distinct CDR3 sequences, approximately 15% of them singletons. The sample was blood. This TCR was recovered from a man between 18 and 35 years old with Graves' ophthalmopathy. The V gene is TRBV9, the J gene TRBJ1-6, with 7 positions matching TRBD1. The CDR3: CASSVQGGPPLHF. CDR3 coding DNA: TGTGCCAGCAGCGTCCAGGGGGGGCCACCCCTCCACTTT.